This T cell receptor (beta chain) came from a study of OX40 agonist ivuxolimab in advanced cancers. Repertoires were generated with immunoSEQ multiplex PCR, while TCRdb's copy carries only in-frame clones and drops some. Found here are roughly 75,000 clones, roughly 89% of them singletons; the top ten hold 2.8%. Details on this clone: Its matching antigen is unknown.

General study points: Normalized T-cell clonal expansion was also low in a subset of nonresponders.

The clonotype originates from an adult with an advanced solid tumor such as melanoma, head and neck, liver or kidney cancer. The sample consisted of CD4+ or CD8+ T cells sorted from blood, taken in a trial of the OX40 agonist ivuxolimab.

The CDR3 protein is CATRDTENYGYTF. The CDR3 DNA reads TGCGCCACAAGGGACACGGAGAACTATGGCTACACCTTC. This chain joins TRBV5-1 and TRBJ1-2; D possibly corresponds to TRBD1 (6 bases). The CDR3 is 13 residues long. CDR1 and CDR2 (germline): SGHRS, YFSETQ. With 9 bases removed from V and 2 bases from J, the gap between germline ends came to 14 bases.